This T cell receptor beta chain was captured by sequencing in a study of CD8 T cells in Susac syndrome. Across the study: Intravenous immunoglobulin alone or corticosteroids were being given to patients with Susac syndrome at blood draw, unless they were therapy-naive.

In germline, CDR1 is DFQATT, CDR2 SNEGSKA (reference sequence). CDR3 size: 15 residues. V lost 4 bases, J lost 4 bases, and 11 bases stayed unmatched. The study, taken as a whole, reports: By the study's own acknowledgment, its TCR sequencing and HLA analysis included relatively few individuals.

As to this clonotype: Antigen unknown.

Reverse transcription of 0.5 to 1 ug RNA was performed with random hexamers. Multiplex PCR with immunoSEQ amplified the TCR beta CDR3 across 54 Vbeta and 13 Jbeta. TCRdb analysed the immunoSEQ multiplex PCR reads with MiXCR anew, one entry per CDR3 protein. The sample carries 75,000 to 95,000 distinct CDR3 sequences, 95% recorded once. The rearrangement uses TRBV20-1 and TRBJ2-7; 9 bases match TRBD2. The specimen was CD8+ T cells from PBMCs. The clonotype was recovered from a human donor with Susac syndrome. CDR3: CSATHSGLASYEQYF. The CDR3, as DNA: TGCAGTGCTACCCACTCGGGACTAGCATCTTACGAGCAGTACTTC.